This T cell receptor (beta chain) was sequenced in a study of shared clonotypes between healthy human individuals. This clone showed up just a few times. Its antigen remains unknown. Genomic DNA from each subset was divided evenly over several immunoSEQ plates. Generated by immunoSEQ multiplex PCR, the TCRdb table keeps only in-frame clones and is missing some. The top ten hold about 1.5% of the sample, which has some 1 million clones, about 75% seen once. Germline V gene sequence: CDR1 MNHEY, CDR2 SMNVEV (reference sequence). V dropped 2 bases and J dropped 0 bases, with 5 bases sitting between them. The CDR3 length is 13 residues. Points from the study as a whole: Sharing across four donors was seen in 4.5% to 6.5% of naive CD4 clonotypes. Estimated richness was generally greater in naive than memory subsets.

The chain has TRBV27 and TRBJ2-7; D unresolved. The clonotype comes from a man aged 18 to 35 in good health. Material: memory CD4+ T cells sorted from blood. Subset given: CD45RA-negative fraction. The chain's CDR3 is CASSLLSSYEQYF. The DNA for the CDR3 is TGTGCCAGCAGTTTACTGAGCTCCTACGAGCAGTACTTC.